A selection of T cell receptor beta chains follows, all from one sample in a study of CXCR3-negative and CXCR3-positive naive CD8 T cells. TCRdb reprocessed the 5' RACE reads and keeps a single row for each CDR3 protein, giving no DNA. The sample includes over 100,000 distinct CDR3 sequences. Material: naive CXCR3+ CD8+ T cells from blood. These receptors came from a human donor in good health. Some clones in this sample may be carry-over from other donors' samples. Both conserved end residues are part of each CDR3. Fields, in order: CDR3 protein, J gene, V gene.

cdr3_aa: CASSEEDGAGANYGYTF
j_call: TRBJ1-2
v_call: TRBV9

cdr3_aa: CASSSGPRTAFFAFF
j_call: TRBJ1-1
v_call: TRBV5-6

cdr3_aa: CASSLDPGGTEAFF
j_call: TRBJ1-1
v_call: TRBV27

cdr3_aa: CASSPRDRGFLGANVLTF
j_call: TRBJ2-6
v_call: TRBV13

cdr3_aa: CSVEKTGELFF
j_call: TRBJ1-4
v_call: TRBV29-1

cdr3_aa: CASSPRVGPGYNEQFF
j_call: TRBJ2-1
v_call: TRBV5-6

cdr3_aa: CSVGGPQGPPGDTQYF
j_call: TRBJ2-3
v_call: TRBV29-1

cdr3_aa: CASRLGQSTNEQFF
j_call: TRBJ2-1
v_call: TRBV28

cdr3_aa: CSVEEPYRGVGELFF
j_call: TRBJ2-2
v_call: TRBV29-1

cdr3_aa: CASSYAGGAGELFF
j_call: TRBJ2-2
v_call: TRBV5-1

cdr3_aa: CSVAPQDHGYTF
j_call: TRBJ1-2
v_call: TRBV29-1

cdr3_aa: CASRTSGAWDYKQYF
j_call: TRBJ2-7
v_call: TRBV28

cdr3_aa: CASSLRRGPTYPLKPNTEAFF
j_call: TRBJ1-1
v_call: TRBV28

cdr3_aa: CSVVFRNNQPQHF
j_call: TRBJ1-5
v_call: TRBV29-1

cdr3_aa: CASSLDRVGRGAHNEQFF
j_call: TRBJ2-1
v_call: TRBV28

cdr3_aa: CASSLSLACLSYEQYF
j_call: TRBJ2-7
v_call: TRBV7-3

cdr3_aa: CASSLRLAEIRDTQYF
j_call: TRBJ2-3
v_call: TRBV5-1

cdr3_aa: CASTYSGSSYNEQFF
j_call: TRBJ2-1
v_call: TRBV19

cdr3_aa: CASRGGPSGETQYF
j_call: TRBJ2-5
v_call: TRBV2

cdr3_aa: CASRPNSGAYNEQFF
j_call: TRBJ2-1
v_call: TRBV27

cdr3_aa: CASSAGGRVNEQFF
j_call: TRBJ2-1
v_call: TRBV9

cdr3_aa: CASSRTGDAKNIQYF
j_call: TRBJ2-4
v_call: TRBV4-3

cdr3_aa: CAISERGTGWSEQYF
j_call: TRBJ2-7
v_call: TRBV10-3

cdr3_aa: CASSFGLAGGNTGELFF
j_call: TRBJ2-2
v_call: TRBV7-6

cdr3_aa: CASSHPGTGNEQFF
j_call: TRBJ2-1
v_call: TRBV7-3

cdr3_aa: CASSFHSRSSYNEQFF
j_call: TRBJ2-1
v_call: TRBV7-2

cdr3_aa: CSARDLVAAQRSYNEQFF
j_call: TRBJ2-1
v_call: TRBV20-1

cdr3_aa: CSARDGGYQPQHF
j_call: TRBJ1-5
v_call: TRBV20-1

cdr3_aa: CASSVEFSPNEQFF
j_call: TRBJ2-1
v_call: TRBV9

cdr3_aa: CASSRLAGGPYEQYF
j_call: TRBJ2-7
v_call: TRBV21-1

cdr3_aa: CASSSGTGYYEQYF
j_call: TRBJ2-7
v_call: TRBV6-2/TRBV6-3

cdr3_aa: CASSPGPTGSYEQYF
j_call: TRBJ2-7
v_call: TRBV4-1

cdr3_aa: CASSSLSGGLDGETQYF
j_call: TRBJ2-5
v_call: TRBV28

cdr3_aa: CATSDFSGGGELFF
j_call: TRBJ2-2
v_call: TRBV24-1

cdr3_aa: CSVVGLAGALEQFF
j_call: TRBJ2-1
v_call: TRBV29-1

cdr3_aa: CASSRPYEGAINEQYF
j_call: TRBJ2-7
v_call: TRBV28

cdr3_aa: CASSGDRTANTGELFF
j_call: TRBJ2-2
v_call: TRBV10-2

cdr3_aa: CAIRVLLTRGTEAFF
j_call: TRBJ1-1
v_call: TRBV12-3/TRBV12-4

cdr3_aa: CASSQEASLDTQYF
j_call: TRBJ2-3
v_call: TRBV14

cdr3_aa: CASSFGVTNYGYTF
j_call: TRBJ1-2
v_call: TRBV28

cdr3_aa: CASSLEPAGGETQYF
j_call: TRBJ2-5
v_call: TRBV7-2

cdr3_aa: CASSLQNSYEQYF
j_call: TRBJ2-7
v_call: TRBV12-3/TRBV12-4

cdr3_aa: CASSFARNYEQYF
j_call: TRBJ2-7
v_call: TRBV27

cdr3_aa: CSATGAPDEQYF
j_call: TRBJ2-7
v_call: TRBV29-1

cdr3_aa: CAISPTSGTNTGELFF
j_call: TRBJ2-2
v_call: TRBV10-3

cdr3_aa: CASTNTGDEQFF
j_call: TRBJ2-1
v_call: TRBV28

cdr3_aa: CTGASHQTDTQYF
j_call: TRBJ2-3
v_call: TRBV29-1

cdr3_aa: CASTPGAFSYNEQFF
j_call: TRBJ2-1
v_call: TRBV2

cdr3_aa: CASSAGTGGIDEQFF
j_call: TRBJ2-1
v_call: TRBV12-3/TRBV12-4